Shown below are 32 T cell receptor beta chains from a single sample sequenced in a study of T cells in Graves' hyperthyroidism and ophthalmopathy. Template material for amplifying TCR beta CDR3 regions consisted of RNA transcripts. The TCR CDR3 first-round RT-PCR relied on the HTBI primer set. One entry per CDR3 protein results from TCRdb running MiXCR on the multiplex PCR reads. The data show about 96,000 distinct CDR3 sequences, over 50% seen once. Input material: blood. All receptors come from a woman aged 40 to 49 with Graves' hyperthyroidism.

This chain's CDR3 is CASSELAGVFQETQYF. For the CDR3, the DNA is TGTGCCAGCAGTGAACTAGCGGGGGTATTTCAAGAGACCCAGTACTTC. The V call is TRBV2, the J call TRBJ2-5; 10 bases are a match to TRBD2. The length of the CDR3 is 16 residues. Germline trimming cut 2 bases from V and 2 bases from J; bases unmatched to any gene: 5. Germline V gene sequence: CDR1 SNHLY, CDR2 FYNNEI.

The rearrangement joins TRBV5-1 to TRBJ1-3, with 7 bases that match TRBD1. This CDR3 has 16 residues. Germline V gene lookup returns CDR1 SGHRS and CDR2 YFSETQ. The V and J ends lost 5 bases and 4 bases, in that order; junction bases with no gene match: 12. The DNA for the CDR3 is TGCGCCAGCAGTTTAGACCGGGACAGCGAGGGAAACACCATATATTTT. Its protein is CASSLDRDSEGNTIYF.

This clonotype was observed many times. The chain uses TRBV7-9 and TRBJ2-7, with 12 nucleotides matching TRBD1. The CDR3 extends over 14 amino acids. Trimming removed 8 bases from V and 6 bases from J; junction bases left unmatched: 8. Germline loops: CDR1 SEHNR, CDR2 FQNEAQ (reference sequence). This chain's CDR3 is CASSSGTGGFEQYF. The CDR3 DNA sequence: TGTGCCAGCTCATCCGGGACAGGGGGCTTCGAGCAGTACTTC.

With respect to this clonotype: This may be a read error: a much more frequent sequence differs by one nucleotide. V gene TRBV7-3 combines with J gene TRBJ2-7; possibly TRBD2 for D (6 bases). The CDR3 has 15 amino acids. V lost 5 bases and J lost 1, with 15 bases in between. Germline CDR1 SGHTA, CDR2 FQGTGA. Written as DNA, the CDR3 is TGTGCCAGCAGCGGTCGGGGAGGCCTTTCCTACGAGCAGTACTTC. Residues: CASSGRGGLSYEQYF.

CDR3 in amino acids: CSAQDRSPEAFF. DNA for the CDR3: TGCAGTGCGCAGGACAGGTCTCCTGAAGCTTTCTTT. The chain uses TRBV20-1 and TRBJ1-1; TRBD1 matches at 7 bases. The ends lost 6 bases at V and 6 bases at J; junction bases unmatched: 7. The CDR3 totals 12 residues. The germline CDR1 and CDR2 sequences are DFQATT and SNEGSKA (reference sequence).

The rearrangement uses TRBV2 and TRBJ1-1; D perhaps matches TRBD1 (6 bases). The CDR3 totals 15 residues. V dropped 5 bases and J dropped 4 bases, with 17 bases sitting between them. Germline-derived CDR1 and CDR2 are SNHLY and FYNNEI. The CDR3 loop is CASSLTRQELTEAFF. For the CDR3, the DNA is TGTGCCAGCAGTCTTACTAGACAGGAGCTCACTGAAGCTTTCTTT.

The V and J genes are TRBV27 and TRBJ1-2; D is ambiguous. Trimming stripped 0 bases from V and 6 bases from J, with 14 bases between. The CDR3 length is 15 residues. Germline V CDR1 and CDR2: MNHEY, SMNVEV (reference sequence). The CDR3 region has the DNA TGTGCCAGCAGTTTATCGTTAGCCTCAGGAGATGGCTACACCTTC. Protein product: CASSLSLASGDGYTF.

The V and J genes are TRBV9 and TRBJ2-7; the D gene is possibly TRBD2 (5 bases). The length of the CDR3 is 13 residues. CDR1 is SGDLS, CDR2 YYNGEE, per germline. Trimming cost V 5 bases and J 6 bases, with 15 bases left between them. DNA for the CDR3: TGTGCCAGCAGTTTATCAGCGGTTGGCGAGCAGTACTTC. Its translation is CASSLSAVGEQYF.

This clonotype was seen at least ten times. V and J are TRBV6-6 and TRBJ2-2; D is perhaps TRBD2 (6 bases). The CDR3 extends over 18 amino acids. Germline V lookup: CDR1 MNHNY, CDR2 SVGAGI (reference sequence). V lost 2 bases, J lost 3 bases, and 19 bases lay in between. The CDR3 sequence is CASSYEGWGEPDTGELFF. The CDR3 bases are TGTGCCAGCAGTTACGAGGGATGGGGGGAGCCCGACACCGGGGAGCTGTTTTTT.

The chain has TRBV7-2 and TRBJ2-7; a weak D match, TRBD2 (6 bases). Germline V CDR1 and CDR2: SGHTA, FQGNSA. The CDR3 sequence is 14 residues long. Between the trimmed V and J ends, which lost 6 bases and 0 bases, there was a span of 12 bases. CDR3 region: CASSFPGSSYEQYF. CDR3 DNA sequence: TGTGCCAGCAGTTTCCCCGGGAGCTCCTACGAGCAGTACTTC.

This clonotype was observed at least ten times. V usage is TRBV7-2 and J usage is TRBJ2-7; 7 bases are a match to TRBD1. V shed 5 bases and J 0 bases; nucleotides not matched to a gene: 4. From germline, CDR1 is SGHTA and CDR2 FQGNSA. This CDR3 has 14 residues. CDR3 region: CASSLQGNSYEQYF. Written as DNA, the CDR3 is TGTGCCAGCAGCCTACAGGGGAACTCCTACGAGCAGTACTTC.

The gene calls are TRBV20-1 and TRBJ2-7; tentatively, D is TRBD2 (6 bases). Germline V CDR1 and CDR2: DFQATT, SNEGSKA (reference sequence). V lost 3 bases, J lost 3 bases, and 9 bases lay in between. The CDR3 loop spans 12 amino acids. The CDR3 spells CSARGGLYEQYF. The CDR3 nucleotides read TGCAGTGCTAGGGGGGGTCTCTACGAGCAGTACTTC.

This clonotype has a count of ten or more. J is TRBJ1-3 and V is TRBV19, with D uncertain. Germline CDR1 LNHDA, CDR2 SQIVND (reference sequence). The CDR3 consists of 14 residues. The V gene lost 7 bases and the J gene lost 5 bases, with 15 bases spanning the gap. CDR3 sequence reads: CASIPTDRRNTIYF. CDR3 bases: TGTGCCAGTATTCCGACCGACCGCAGAAACACCATATATTTT.

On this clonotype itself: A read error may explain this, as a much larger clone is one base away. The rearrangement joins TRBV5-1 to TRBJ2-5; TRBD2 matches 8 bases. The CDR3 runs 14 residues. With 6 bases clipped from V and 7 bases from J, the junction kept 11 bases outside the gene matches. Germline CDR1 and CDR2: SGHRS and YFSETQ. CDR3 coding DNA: TGCGCCAGCACGCCCGGGGGGGGCGTAGGGACCCAGTACTTC. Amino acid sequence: CASTPGGGVGTQYF.

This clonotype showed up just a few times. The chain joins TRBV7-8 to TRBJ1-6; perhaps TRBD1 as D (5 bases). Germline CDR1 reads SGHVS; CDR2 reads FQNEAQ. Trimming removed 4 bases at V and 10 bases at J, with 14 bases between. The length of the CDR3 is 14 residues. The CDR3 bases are TGTGCCAGCAGCTCCGGACACCCTATATCACCCCTCCACTTT. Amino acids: CASSSGHPISPLHF.

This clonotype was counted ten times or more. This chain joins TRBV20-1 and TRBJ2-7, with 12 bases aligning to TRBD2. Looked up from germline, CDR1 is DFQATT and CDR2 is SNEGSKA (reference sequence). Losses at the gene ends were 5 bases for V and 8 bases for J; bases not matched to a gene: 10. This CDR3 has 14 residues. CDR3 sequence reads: CSARSQGLAGKQYF. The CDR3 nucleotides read TGCAGTGCTCGGTCCCAGGGACTAGCGGGTAAGCAGTACTTC.

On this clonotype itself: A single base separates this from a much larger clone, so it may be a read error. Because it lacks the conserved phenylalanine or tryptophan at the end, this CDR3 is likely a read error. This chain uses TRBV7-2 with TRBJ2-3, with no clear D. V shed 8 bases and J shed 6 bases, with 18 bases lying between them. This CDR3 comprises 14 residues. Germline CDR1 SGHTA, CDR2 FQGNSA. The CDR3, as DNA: TGTGCCAGCCGAGTGGTAGGACCAACGGATACGCAGTATTCT. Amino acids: CASRVVGPTDTQYS.

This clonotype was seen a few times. The CDR3 DNA follows: TGCGCCAGCAGCCCACAGCCTTCCCTGGGGGAAAAACTGTTTTTT. Its translation: CASSPQPSLGEKLFF. This chain joins TRBV5-1 and TRBJ1-4, with D hard to call. The length of the CDR3 is 15 residues. Trimming pared 4 bases from V and 8 bases from J, leaving 18 bases between. Germline values: CDR1 SGHRS, CDR2 YFSETQ.

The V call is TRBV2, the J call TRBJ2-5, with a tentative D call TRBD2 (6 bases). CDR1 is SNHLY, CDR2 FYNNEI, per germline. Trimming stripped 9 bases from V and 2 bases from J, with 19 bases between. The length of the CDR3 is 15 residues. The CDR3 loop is CASRSPGVRQETQYF. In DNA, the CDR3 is TGTGCCAGTCGTTCTCCGGGAGTTAGACAAGAGACCCAGTACTTC.

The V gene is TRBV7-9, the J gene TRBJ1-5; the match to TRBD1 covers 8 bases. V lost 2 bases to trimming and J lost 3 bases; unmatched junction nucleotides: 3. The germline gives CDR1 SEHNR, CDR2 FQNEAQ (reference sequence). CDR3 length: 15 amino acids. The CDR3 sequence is CASSLQGAINQPQHF. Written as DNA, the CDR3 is TGTGCCAGCAGCTTACAGGGGGCTATCAATCAGCCCCAGCATTTT. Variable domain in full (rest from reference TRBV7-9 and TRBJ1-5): DTGVSQNPRHKITKRGQNVTFRCDPISEHNRLYWYRQTLGQGPEFLTYFQNEAQLEKSRLLSDRFSAERPKGSFSTLEIQRTEQGDSAMYLCASSLQGAINQPQHFGDGTRLSIL.

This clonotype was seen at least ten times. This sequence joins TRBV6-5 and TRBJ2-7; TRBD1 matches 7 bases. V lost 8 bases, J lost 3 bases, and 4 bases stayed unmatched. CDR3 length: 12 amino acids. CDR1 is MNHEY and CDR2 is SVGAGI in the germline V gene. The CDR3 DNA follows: TGTGCCAGCCAGGGACAGTACTACGAGCAGTACTTC. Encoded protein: CASQGQYYEQYF.

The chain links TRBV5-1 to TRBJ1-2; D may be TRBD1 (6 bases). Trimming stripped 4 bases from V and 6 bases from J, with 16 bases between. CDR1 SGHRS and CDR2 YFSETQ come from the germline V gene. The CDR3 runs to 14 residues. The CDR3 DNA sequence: TGCGCCAGCAGCACTACAGGGCTGGCGGATGGCTACACCTTC. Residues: CASSTTGLADGYTF.

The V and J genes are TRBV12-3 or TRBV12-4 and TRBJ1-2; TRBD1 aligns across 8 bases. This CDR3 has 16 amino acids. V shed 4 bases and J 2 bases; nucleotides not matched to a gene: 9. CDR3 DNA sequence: TGTGCCAGCAGTTGGGCCAACAGGGGGGGAAACTATGGCTACACCTTC. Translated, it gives CASSWANRGGNYGYTF.

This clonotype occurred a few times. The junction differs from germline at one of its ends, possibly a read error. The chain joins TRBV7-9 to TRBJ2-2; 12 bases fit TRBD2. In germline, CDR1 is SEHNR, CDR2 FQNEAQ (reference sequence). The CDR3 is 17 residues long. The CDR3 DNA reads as TGTGCCAGCAGATCCGGGACTAGCGGGTCCAACACCGGGGAGCTGCTTTTT. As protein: CASRSGTSGSNTGELLF. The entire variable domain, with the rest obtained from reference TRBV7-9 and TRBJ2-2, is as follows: DTGVSQNPRHKITKRGQNVTFRCDPISEHNRLYWYRQTLGQGPEFLTYFQNEAQLEKSRLLSDRFSAERPKGSFSTLEIQRTEQGDSAMYLCASRSGTSGSNTGELLFGEGSRLTVL.

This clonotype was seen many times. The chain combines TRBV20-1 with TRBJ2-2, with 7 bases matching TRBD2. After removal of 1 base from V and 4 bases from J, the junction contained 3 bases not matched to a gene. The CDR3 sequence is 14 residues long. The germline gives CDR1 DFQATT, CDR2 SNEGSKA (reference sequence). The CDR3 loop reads CSARVGGSTGELFF. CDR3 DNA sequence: TGCAGTGCTAGAGTCGGCGGGAGCACCGGGGAGCTGTTTTTT.

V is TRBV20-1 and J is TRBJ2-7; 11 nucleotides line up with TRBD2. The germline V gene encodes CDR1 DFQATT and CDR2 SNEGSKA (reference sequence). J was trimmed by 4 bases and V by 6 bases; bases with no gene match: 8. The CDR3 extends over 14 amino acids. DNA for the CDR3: TGCAGTGCCAGCCCTAGCGGGAGGCGGTACGAGCAGTACTTC. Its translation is CSASPSGRRYEQYF.

The CDR3 nucleotides read TGTGCCAGCAGCTTAGCCAGTCGGACAGTCTATGGCTACACCTTC. Its protein product is CASSLASRTVYGYTF. The gene calls are TRBV7-2 and TRBJ1-2, with D perhaps matching TRBD1 (6 bases). The CDR3 runs 15 residues. Deletions cut 0 bases from V and 4 bases from J, with 12 bases between. Germline CDR1 reads SGHTA; CDR2 reads FQGNSA. The full variable domain, with the rest looked up from reference TRBV7-2 and TRBJ1-2, is GAGVSQSPSNKVTEKGKDVELRCDPISGHTALYWYRQSLGQGLEFLIYFQGNSAPDKSGLPSDRFSAERTGGSVSTLTIQRTQQEDSAVYLCASSLASRTVYGYTFGSGTRLTVV.

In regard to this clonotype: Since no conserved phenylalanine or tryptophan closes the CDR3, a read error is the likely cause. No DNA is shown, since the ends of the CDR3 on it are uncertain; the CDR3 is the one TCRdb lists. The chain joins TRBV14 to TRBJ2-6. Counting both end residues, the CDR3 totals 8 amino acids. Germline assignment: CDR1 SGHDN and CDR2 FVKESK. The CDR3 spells CASSHLNT.

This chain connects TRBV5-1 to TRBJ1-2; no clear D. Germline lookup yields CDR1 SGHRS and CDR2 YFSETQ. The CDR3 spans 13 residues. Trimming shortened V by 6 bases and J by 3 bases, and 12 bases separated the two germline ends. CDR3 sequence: CASTPVGDYGYTF. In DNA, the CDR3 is TGCGCCAGCACCCCGGTAGGCGACTATGGCTACACCTTC.

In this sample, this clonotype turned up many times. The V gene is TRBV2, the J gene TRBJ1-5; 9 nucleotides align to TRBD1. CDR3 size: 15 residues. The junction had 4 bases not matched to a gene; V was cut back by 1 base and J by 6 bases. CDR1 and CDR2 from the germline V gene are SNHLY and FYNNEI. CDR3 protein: CASSEGTGVVQPQHF. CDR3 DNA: TGTGCCAGCAGTGAAGGGACAGGGGTGGTTCAGCCCCAGCATTTT.

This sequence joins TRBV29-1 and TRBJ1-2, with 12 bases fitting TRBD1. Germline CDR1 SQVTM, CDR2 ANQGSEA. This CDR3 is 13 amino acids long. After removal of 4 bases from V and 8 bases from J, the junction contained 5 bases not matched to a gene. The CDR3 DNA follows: TGCAGCGTTGCCGGGACAGGGGGCGCGGGCTACACCTTC. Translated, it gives CSVAGTGGAGYTF.

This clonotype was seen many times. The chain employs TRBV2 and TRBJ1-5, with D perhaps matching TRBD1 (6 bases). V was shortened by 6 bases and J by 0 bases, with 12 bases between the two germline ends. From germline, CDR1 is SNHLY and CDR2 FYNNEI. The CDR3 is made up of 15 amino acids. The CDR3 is CASRAGTNSNQPQHF. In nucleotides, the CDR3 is TGTGCCAGCAGAGCCGGGACAAATAGCAATCAGCCCCAGCATTTT.